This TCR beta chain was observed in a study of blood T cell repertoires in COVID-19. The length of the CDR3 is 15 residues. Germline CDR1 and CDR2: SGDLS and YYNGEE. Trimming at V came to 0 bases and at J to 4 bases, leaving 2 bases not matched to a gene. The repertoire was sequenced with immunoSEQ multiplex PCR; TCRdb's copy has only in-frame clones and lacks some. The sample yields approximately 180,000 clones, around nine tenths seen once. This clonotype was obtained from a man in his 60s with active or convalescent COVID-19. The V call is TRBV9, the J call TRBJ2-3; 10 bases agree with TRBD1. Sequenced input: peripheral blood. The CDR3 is CASSVGGTGADTQYF. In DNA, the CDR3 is TGTGCCAGCAGCGTAGGGGGGACAGGGGCAGATACGCAGTATTTT.